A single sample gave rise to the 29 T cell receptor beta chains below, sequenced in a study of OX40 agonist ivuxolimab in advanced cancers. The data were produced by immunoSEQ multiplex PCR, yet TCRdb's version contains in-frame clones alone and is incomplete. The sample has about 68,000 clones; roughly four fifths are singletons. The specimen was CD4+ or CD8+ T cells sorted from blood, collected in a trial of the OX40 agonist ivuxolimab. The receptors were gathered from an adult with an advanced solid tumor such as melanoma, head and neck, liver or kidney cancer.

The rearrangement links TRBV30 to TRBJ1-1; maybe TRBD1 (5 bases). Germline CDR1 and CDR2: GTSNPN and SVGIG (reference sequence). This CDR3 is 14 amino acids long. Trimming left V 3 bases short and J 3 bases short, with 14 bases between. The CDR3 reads CAWRGQFRDTEAFF. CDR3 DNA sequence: TGTGCCTGGAGGGGGCAGTTTAGGGACACTGAAGCTTTCTTT.

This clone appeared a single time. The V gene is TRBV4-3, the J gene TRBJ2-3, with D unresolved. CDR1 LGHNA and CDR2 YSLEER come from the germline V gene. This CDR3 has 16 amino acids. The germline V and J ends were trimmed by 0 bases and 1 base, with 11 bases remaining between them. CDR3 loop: CASSQDGEPRTDTQYF. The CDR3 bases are TGCGCCAGCAGCCAAGATGGGGAACCCCGCACAGATACGCAGTATTTT.

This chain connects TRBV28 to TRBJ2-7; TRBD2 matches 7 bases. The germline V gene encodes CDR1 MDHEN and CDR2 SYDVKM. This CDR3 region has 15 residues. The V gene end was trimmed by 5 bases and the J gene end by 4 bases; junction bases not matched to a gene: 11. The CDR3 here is CASSLIQGGRYEQYF. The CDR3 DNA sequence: TGTGCCAGCAGTCTAATTCAGGGAGGGCGATACGAGCAGTACTTC.

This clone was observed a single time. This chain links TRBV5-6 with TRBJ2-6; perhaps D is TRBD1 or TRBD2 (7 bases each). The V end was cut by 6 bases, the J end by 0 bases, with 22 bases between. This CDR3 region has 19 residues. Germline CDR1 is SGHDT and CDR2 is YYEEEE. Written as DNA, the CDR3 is TGTGCCAGCAACAACCCTGGGAGGGGGCGAAGCTCTGGGGCCAACGTCCTGACTTTC. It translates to CASNNPGRGRSSGANVLTF.

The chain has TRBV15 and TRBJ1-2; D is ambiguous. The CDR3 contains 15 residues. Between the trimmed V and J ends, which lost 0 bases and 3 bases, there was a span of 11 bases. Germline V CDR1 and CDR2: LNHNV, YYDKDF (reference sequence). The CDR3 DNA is TGTGCCACCAGCAGAGATGGGAGCAGTTACTATGGCTACACCTTC. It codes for CATSRDGSSYYGYTF.

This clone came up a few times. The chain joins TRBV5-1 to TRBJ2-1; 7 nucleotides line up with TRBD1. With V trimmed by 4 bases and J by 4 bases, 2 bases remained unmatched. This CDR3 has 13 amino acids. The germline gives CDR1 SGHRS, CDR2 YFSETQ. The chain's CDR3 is CASSVQGYNEQFF. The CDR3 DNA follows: TGCGCCAGCAGCGTACAGGGGTACAATGAGCAGTTCTTC.

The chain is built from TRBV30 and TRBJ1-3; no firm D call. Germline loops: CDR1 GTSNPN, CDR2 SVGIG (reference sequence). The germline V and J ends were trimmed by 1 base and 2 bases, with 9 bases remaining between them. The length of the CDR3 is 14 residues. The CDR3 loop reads CAWSGGSAGNTIYF. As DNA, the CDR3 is TGTGCCTGGAGTGGAGGGTCCGCTGGAAACACCATATATTTT.

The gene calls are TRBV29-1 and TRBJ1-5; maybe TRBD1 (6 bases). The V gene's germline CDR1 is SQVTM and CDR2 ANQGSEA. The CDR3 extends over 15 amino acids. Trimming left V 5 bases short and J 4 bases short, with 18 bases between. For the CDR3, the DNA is TGCAGCGTTACCATAGGGGGGACGGGGAATCAGCCCCAGCATTTT. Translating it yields CSVTIGGTGNQPQHF.

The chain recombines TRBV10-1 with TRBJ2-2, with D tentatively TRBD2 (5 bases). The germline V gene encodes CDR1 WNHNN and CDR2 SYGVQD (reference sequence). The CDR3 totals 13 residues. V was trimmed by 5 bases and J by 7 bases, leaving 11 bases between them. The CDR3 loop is CASSISSGGELFF. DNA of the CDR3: TGCGCCAGCAGTATTTCAAGCGGCGGGGAGCTGTTTTTT.

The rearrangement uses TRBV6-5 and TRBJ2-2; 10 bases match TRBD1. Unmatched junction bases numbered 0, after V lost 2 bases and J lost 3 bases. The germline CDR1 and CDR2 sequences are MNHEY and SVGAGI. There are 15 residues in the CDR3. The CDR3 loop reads CASSYGTGDTGELFF. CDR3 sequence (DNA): TGTGCCAGCAGTTACGGGACAGGGGACACCGGGGAGCTGTTTTTT.

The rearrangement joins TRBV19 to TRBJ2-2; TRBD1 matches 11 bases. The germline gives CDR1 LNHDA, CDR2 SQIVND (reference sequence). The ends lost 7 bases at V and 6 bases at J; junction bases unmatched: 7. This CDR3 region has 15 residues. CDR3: CASTRRDRGSGELFF. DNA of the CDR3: TGTGCCAGTACTCGCAGGGACAGGGGGTCCGGGGAGCTGTTTTTT.

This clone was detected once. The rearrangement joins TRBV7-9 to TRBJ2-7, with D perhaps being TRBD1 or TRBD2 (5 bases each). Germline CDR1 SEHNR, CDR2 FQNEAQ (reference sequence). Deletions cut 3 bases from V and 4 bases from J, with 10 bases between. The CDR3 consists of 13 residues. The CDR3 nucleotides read TGTGCCAGCAGCTTGACTGGGGGTTACGAGCAGTACTTC. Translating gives CASSLTGGYEQYF.

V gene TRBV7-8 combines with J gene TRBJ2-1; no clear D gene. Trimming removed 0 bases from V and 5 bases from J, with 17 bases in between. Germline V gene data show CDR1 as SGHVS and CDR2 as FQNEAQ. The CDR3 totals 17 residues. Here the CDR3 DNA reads TGTGCCAGCAGCTTAGCGCACATAATGAAGAGAGACAATGAGCAGTTCTTC. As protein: CASSLAHIMKRDNEQFF.

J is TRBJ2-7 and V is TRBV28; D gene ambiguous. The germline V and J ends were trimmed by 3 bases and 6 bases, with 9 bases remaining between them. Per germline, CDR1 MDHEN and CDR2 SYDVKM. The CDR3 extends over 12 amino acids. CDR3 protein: CASSLRYSEQYF. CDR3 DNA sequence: TGTGCCAGCAGTTTGCGGTATTCCGAGCAGTACTTC.

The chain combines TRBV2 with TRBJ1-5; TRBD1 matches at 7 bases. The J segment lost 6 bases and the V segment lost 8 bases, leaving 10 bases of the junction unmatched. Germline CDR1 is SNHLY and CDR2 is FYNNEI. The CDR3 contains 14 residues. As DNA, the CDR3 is TGTGCCAGCGCGGTTCAGGGGGGACGTCAGCCCCAGCATTTT. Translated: CASAVQGGRQPQHF.

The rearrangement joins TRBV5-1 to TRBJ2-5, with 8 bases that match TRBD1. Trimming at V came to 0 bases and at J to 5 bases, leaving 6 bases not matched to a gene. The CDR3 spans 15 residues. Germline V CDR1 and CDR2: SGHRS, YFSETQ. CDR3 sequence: CASSLGAGGRETQYF. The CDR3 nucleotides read TGCGCCAGCAGCTTGGGGGCAGGGGGCAGGGAGACCCAGTACTTC.

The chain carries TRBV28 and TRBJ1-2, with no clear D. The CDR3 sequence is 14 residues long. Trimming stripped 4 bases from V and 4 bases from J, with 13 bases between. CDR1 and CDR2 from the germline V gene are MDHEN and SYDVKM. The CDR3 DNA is TGTGCCAGCAGTTATGAAACCAGTGCCTATGGCTACACCTTC. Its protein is CASSYETSAYGYTF.

CDR3 amino acids: CASSWGPGNTGELFF. The CDR3 coding sequence is TGTGCCAGCAGCTGGGGACCTGGGAACACCGGGGAGCTGTTTTTT. The chain is built from TRBV5-4 and TRBJ2-2; D may correspond to TRBD1 or TRBD2 (5 bases each). The germline gives CDR1 SGHNT, CDR2 YYREEE (reference sequence). The CDR3 is 15 amino acids. V was cut by 3 bases and J by 1 base, with 10 bases left in between.

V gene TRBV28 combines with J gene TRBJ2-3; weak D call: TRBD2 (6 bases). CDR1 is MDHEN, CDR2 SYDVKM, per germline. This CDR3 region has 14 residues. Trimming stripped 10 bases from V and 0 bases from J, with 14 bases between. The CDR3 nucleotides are TGTGCCACCAAGTTTGGGGGGAGCACAGATACGCAGTATTTT. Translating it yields CATKFGGSTDTQYF.

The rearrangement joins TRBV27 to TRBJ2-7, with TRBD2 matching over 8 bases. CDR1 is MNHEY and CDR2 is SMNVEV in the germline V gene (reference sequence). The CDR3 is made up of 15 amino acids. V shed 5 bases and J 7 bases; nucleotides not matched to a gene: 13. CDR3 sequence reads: CASSPLDGREGEQYF. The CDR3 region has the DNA TGTGCCAGCAGTCCCCTGGACGGGAGGGAAGGAGAGCAGTACTTC.

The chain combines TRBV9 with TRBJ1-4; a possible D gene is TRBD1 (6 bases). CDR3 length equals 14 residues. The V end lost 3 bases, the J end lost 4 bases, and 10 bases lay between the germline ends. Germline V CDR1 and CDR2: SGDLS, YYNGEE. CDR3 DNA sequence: TGTGCCAGCAGCGCGGGACAAGGTAATGAAAAACTGTTTTTT. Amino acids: CASSAGQGNEKLFF.

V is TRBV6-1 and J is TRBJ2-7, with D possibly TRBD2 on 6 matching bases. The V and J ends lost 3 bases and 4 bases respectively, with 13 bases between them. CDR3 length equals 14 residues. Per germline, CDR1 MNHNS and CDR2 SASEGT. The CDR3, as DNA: TGTGCCAGCAGTGAGGACGGGGGTTGGTACGAGCAGTACTTC. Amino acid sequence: CASSEDGGWYEQYF.

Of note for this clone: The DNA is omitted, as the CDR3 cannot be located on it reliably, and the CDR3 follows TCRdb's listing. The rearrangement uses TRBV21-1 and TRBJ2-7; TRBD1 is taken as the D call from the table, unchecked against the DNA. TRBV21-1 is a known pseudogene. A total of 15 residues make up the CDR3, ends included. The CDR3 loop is CASSKWGLGSYEQYF.

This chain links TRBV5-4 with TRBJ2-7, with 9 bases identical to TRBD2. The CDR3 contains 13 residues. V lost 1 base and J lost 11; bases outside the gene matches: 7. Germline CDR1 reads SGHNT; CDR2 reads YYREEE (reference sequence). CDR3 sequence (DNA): TGTGCCAGCAGCTTGCCAGGCGGGGGGGAGAAGTACTTC. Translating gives CASSLPGGGEKYF. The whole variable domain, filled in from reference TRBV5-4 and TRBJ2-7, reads ETGVTQSPTHLIKTRGQQVTLRCSSQSGHNTVSWYQQALGQGPQFIFQYYREEENGRGNFPPRFSGLQFPNYSSELNVNALELDDSALYLCASSLPGGGEKYFGPGTRLTVT.

The CDR3 reads CASLVGPGDTEAFF. In nucleotides, the CDR3 is TGCGCCAGCTTGGTGGGGCCGGGGGACACTGAAGCTTTCTTT. The V gene is TRBV5-1, the J gene TRBJ1-1, with a weak D call TRBD1 (5 bases). Trimming cost V 7 bases and J 3 bases, with 16 bases left between them. The CDR3 covers 14 residues. Germline V gene sequence: CDR1 SGHRS, CDR2 YFSETQ.

CDR3 amino acids: CASSPFVDRAYNEQFF. In DNA, the CDR3 is TGCGCCAGCAGCCCGTTCGTGGACAGGGCGTACAATGAGCAGTTCTTC. The chain is built from TRBV5-1 and TRBJ2-1; 8 bases match TRBD1. The CDR3 loop spans 16 amino acids. V trimming: 4 bases; J trimming: 4 bases; junction bases outside the gene matches: 10. Germline CDR1 is SGHRS and CDR2 is YFSETQ.

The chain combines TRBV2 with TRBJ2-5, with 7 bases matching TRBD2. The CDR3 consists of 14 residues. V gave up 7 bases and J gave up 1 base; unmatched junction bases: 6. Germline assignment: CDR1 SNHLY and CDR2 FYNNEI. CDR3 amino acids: CASKGAGSQETQYF. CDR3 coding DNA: TGTGCCAGCAAAGGAGCGGGATCCCAAGAGACCCAGTACTTC.

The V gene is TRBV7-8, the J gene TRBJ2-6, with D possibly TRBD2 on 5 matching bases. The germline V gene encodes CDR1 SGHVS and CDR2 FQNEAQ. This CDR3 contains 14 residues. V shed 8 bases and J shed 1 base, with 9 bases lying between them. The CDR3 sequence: CASGSPSGANVLTF. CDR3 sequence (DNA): TGTGCCAGCGGGAGCCCGTCTGGGGCCAACGTCCTGACTTTC.

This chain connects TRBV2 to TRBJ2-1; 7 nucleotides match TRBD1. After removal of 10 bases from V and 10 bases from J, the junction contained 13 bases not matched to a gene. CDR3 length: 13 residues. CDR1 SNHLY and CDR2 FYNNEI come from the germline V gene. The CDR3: CATTKTGMGEQFF. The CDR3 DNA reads TGTGCCACCACCAAGACAGGGATGGGCGAGCAGTTCTTC.